This T cell receptor (beta chain) comes out of a study of blood T cell repertoires in COVID-19. Study information: Samples representing acute and convalescent COVID-19 were sourced from the United States, Italy and Spain. T cells, B-cell-depleted T cells, or PBMCs provided the cDNA or gDNA that served as material.

Membership in each cohort depended on participant-reported clinical history. Original data processing: Reference gene primer amplification yielded estimated nucleated cell counts. Assay: immunoSEQ multiplex PCR; the TCRdb copy retains only in-frame clones and omits some. V and J calls and clone size follow that table, whereas D and trimming were derived from the DNA. Of a few hundred thousand clones in the sample, 80% were seen once. CDR1 is SNHLY and CDR2 is FYNNEI in the germline V gene. The CDR3 has 14 residues. Losses at the gene ends were 6 bases for V and 6 bases for J; bases not matched to a gene: 10.

Sequencing input: PBMCs or T cells enriched from blood (not recorded which). The chain joins TRBV2 to TRBJ1-1; TRBD1 matches 7 bases. The sequence came from a young man with acute COVID-19. The CDR3 bases are TGTGCCAGCAGCGGGGGACAGTACATCTCTGAAGCTTTCTTT. This codes for CASSGGQYISEAFF.